The rows below give T cell receptor beta chains drawn from one sample of a study of OX40 agonist ivuxolimab in advanced cancers. Sequencing used immunoSEQ multiplex PCR; TCRdb keeps in-frame clones, though not all of them. This table has 60,000 to 90,000 clones, under 90% appearing once. The material was CD4+ or CD8+ T cells sorted from blood, obtained in a trial of the OX40 agonist ivuxolimab. Receptors were obtained from an adult with an advanced solid tumor such as melanoma, head and neck, liver or kidney cancer. Both conserved end residues are part of each CDR3. The order of the fields is D gene, V gene, J gene, CDR3 protein. A D gene is named only where the DNA matches it firmly.

d_gene: TRBD1
v_gene: TRBV6-5
j_gene: TRBJ1-5
CDR3aa: CASSMDRGYNQPQHF

d_gene: .
v_gene: TRBV6-5
j_gene: TRBJ1-1
CDR3aa: CASSIEWGTEAFF

d_gene: .
v_gene: TRBV5-1
j_gene: TRBJ2-5
CDR3aa: CASSLVLTGRGMETQYF

d_gene: TRBD1
v_gene: TRBV7-9
j_gene: TRBJ2-3
CDR3aa: CASSIGQGSTDTQYF

d_gene: .
v_gene: TRBV7-8
j_gene: TRBJ1-2
CDR3aa: CASSLVLSRTGYTF

d_gene: .
v_gene: TRBV7-8
j_gene: TRBJ2-6
CDR3aa: CASSLVGSGANVLTF

d_gene: .
v_gene: TRBV27
j_gene: TRBJ1-2
CDR3aa: CASSLSPRERVVGGYTF

d_gene: .
v_gene: TRBV6-6
j_gene: TRBJ2-7
CDR3aa: CASKLGWLGNEQYF

d_gene: .
v_gene: TRBV5-1
j_gene: TRBJ2-2
CDR3aa: CASSLPMMGGELFF

d_gene: TRBD1
v_gene: TRBV25-1
j_gene: TRBJ2-5
CDR3aa: CASSDYRGRVETQYF

d_gene: .
v_gene: TRBV6-5
j_gene: TRBJ1-1
CDR3aa: CASSYSRGDTEAFF

d_gene: .
v_gene: TRBV6-6
j_gene: TRBJ1-4
CDR3aa: CASSFGGATNEKLFF

d_gene: TRBD1
v_gene: TRBV7-2
j_gene: TRBJ1-5
CDR3aa: CASSLAQGNNQPQHF